This record covers a single T cell receptor beta chain. These data originate in a study of blood T cell repertoires in COVID-19. This study enrolled people aged roughly 18 to 90 from about two dozen US geographic areas. Participants reported their clinical history, and cohort assignment relied on those reports. From germline, CDR1 is SGHVS and CDR2 FQNEAQ. The length of the CDR3 is 17 residues. V shed 1 base, J shed 4 bases, and the junction held 9 bases outside the gene matches. The repertoire was sequenced with immunoSEQ multiplex PCR; TCRdb's copy has only in-frame clones and lacks some. The sample includes roughly 400,000 clones, over 75% of them seen just once.

This receptor was obtained from a woman between 40 and 55 years old with acute COVID-19. This chain connects TRBV7-8 to TRBJ1-4; 7 nucleotides agree with TRBD1. The sample consisted of PBMCs or T cells enriched from blood (not recorded which). The CDR3 loop is CASSLEGGGYGNEKLFF. The CDR3 nucleotides read TGTGCCAGCAGCTTAGAAGGGGGCGGCTATGGTAATGAAAAACTGTTTTTT.